The subject of this entry is one T cell receptor (beta chain). The sample holds one count of this clone. Its antigen is still unknown. No base-level quality is on record; no much larger clone is a single base apart. This sample is part of a study of blood T cell repertoires in COVID-19 (dated by TCRdb to the early 2020s). With respect to the entire study: Samples from collaborators originated in the United States, Italy and Spain and spanned both the acute and convalescent phases of COVID-19. The material from the prospective study consisted of cDNA or gDNA derived from T cells, B-cell-depleted T cells, or PBMCs. Deeply sampled blood TCRbeta repertoires from subjects exposed to, actively infected with, or recovered from COVID-19 were included in the dataset. The repertoires were released in a freely available public database intended as a resource for research on the immune response to SARS-CoV-2. Samples came from the ongoing ImmuneRACE study (first 160 participants) plus 1,254 subjects from 6 global collaborators. Sample metadata almost always included a de-identified subject ID, COVID-19 status, age in years and sex. Where HLA class I and class II types were available, the types were taken from metadata supplied by the sample provider, not from assay-based typing.

A second Seattle source provided samples from volunteer blood donors who had recovered from COVID-19. The collaborating institutions used their own protocols to collect whole blood in K2EDTA tubes. Collaborator samples were shipped for TCRbeta analysis as frozen whole blood, isolated PBMCs, or DNA extracted from either sample type. TCRbeta CDR3 regions were amplified from genomic DNA by means of the immunoSEQ Assay, a bias-controlled multiplex PCR. The authors' pipeline ran thus. Nucleated cell counts per sample were estimated from amplification of reference gene primers within the assay. To quantify the absolute abundance of each unique TCRbeta CDR3 rearrangement, sequence reads were collapsed and filtered. For each sample, productive Simpson clonality was calculated as the square root of Simpson's diversity index across productive rearrangements. Not all clones reach the TCRdb copy of this immuneACCESS table, which keeps in-frame sequences only. Checked studies attribute under half of the gap to unresolved V genes and leave the rest unexplained. V, J and clone size derive from that table, while D and trimming were established from the DNA sequence. The sample has a few hundred thousand clones on record, about nine tenths of them singletons. The top ten clones comprise 4% of the sample.

Overall results and qualifications from the work: The quantity of clinical and demographic metadata differed by source and by participant and was supplied without curation.

Trimming takes 0 bases off V and 2 bases off J; junction bases not matched to a gene: 8. CDR1 and CDR2 were assigned from the germline V gene as SGHTA and FQGNSA. Measured from the cysteine to the phenylalanine, the CDR3 is 17 residues long. Left in the record is the CDR3 DNA by itself, 51 bases read in frame from the first base. The sequence came from a man in his fifties or sixties who had recovered from COVID-19. Recombination linked TRBV7-2 to TRBJ2-7; the central 9 bases match TRBD2. The sequencing input was peripheral blood. The CDR3 amino acid sequence is: CASSLAGGGAAAYEQYF. The DNA sequence is given as TGTGCCAGCAGCTTAGCGGGCGGGGGGGCCGCAGCCTACGAGCAGTACTTC.